These 8 T cell receptor beta chains originate from one sample sequenced in a study of PD-1 blockade in classical Hodgkin lymphoma. The protocol was immunoSEQ multiplex PCR, while the TCRdb copy is restricted to in-frame clones and leaves out a portion. The sample records approximately 99,000 clones, 75% to 85% being singletons. Every patient relapsed after autologous stem cell transplantation, and brentuximab vedotin exposure varied. Sequenced material: peripheral blood mononuclear cells (PBMCs), taken before the second cycle of nivolumab. These receptors all come from a human donor with classical Hodgkin lymphoma.

The gene calls are TRBV9 and TRBJ2-1; 10 bases align to TRBD2. The CDR3 length is 16 residues. J gave up 8 bases and V 3 bases, and 11 bases lay outside the gene matches. CDR1 and CDR2 from the germline V gene are SGDLS and YYNGEE. The CDR3 region is CASSAPGTSDGYEQFF. The DNA of the CDR3 is TGTGCCAGCAGCGCCCCCGGGACTAGCGATGGGTATGAGCAGTTCTTC.

This chain uses TRBV6-5 with TRBJ2-5; 7 bases map to TRBD2. The CDR3 covers 15 residues. V gave up 6 bases and J gave up 2 bases; unmatched junction bases: 9. Germline CDR1 reads MNHEY; CDR2 reads SVGAGI. Here the CDR3 reads CASRGGLASQETQYF. Here the CDR3 DNA reads TGTGCCAGCAGGGGAGGGCTGGCGAGTCAAGAGACCCAGTACTTC.

The chain is built from TRBV23-1 and TRBJ1-1; 8 positions match TRBD1. TRBV23-1 is designated an ORF whose function remains uncertain. With V trimmed by 6 bases and J by 1 base, 4 bases remained unmatched. The CDR3 has 14 amino acids. CDR3 in amino acids: CASSPGQGNTEAFF. Written as DNA, the CDR3 is TGCGCCAGCAGCCCCGGACAGGGGAACACTGAAGCTTTCTTT.

This clone was detected a few times. The rearrangement links TRBV7-9 to TRBJ1-1; no reliable D call. The V end lost 5 bases, the J end lost 9 bases, and 10 bases lay between the germline ends. The germline V gene has CDR1 SEHNR and CDR2 FQNEAQ (reference sequence). This CDR3 is 11 amino acids long. CDR3 loop: CASSIQLKAFF. CDR3 sequence (DNA): TGTGCCAGCAGCATACAGCTTAAAGCTTTCTTT. Together with reference TRBV7-9 and TRBJ1-1, the CDR3 gives the full variable domain: DTGVSQNPRHKITKRGQNVTFRCDPISEHNRLYWYRQTLGQGPEFLTYFQNEAQLEKSRLLSDRFSAERPKGSFSTLEIQRTEQGDSAMYLCASSIQLKAFFGQGTRLTVV.

The rearrangement uses TRBV10-3 and TRBJ1-2; D call uncertain. The germline CDR1 and CDR2 sequences are ENHRY and SYGVKD. V was pared by 11 bases and J by 3 bases, with 16 bases between. The CDR3 extends over 13 amino acids. The CDR3 bases are TGTGCCGCCACGGGGTCAGAGGACTATGGCTACACCTTC. Encoded protein: CAATGSEDYGYTF.

The genes are TRBV25-1 and TRBJ2-5, with D uncertain. The CDR3 has 12 residues. Germline V gene data show CDR1 as MGHDK and CDR2 as SYGVNS. The V and J ends lost 3 bases and 3 bases respectively, with 5 bases between them. In DNA form, the CDR3 reads TGTGCCAGCAGTGAGCTGAAAGAGACCCAGTACTTC. It is translated as CASSELKETQYF.

In DNA, the CDR3 is TGTGCCATCAGCCGGGACAGCAATGAGCAGTTCTTC. It is translated as CAISRDSNEQFF. The V call is TRBV10-3, the J call TRBJ2-1, with 7 bases identical to TRBD1. V dropped 6 bases and J dropped 6; count of bases not matched to a gene: 2. The CDR3 spans 12 residues. Germline-derived CDR1 and CDR2 are ENHRY and SYGVKD.

V usage is TRBV7-2 and J usage is TRBJ2-3; 7 bases are a match to TRBD2. J lost 5 bases, V lost 3 bases, and 11 bases had no gene match. CDR1 is SGHTA and CDR2 is FQGNSA in the germline V gene. The CDR3 length is 16 residues. CDR3 residues: CASSLVRGRGVDTQYF. The DNA for the CDR3 is TGTGCCAGCAGCTTGGTTCGCGGGAGAGGCGTAGATACGCAGTATTTT.